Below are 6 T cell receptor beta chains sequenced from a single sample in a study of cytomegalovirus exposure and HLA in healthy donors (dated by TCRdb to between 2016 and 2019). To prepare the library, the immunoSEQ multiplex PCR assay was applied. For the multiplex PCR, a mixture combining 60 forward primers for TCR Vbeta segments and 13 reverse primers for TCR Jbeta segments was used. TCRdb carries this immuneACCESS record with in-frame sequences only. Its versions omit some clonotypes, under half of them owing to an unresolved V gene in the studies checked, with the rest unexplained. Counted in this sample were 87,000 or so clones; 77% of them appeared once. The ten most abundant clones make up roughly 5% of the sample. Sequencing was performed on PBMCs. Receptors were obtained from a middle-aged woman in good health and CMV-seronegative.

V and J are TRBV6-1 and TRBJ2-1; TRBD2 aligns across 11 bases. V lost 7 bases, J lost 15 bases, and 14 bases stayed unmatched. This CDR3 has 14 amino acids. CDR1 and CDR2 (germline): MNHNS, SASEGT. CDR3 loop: CASKSSGGKVKGFF. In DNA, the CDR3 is TGTGCCAGCAAATCTAGCGGGGGGAAAGTGAAGGGGTTCTTC.

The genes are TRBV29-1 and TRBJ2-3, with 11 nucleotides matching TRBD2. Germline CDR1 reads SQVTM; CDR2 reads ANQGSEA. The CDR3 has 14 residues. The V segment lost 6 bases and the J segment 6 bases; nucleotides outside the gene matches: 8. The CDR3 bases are TGCAGCGTCGTTCCTAGCGGGGGGAGGGATACGCAGTATTTT. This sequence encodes CSVVPSGGRDTQYF.

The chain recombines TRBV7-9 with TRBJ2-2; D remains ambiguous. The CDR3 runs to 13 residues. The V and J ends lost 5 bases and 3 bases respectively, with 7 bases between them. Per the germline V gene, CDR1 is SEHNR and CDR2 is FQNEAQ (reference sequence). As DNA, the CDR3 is TGTGCCAGCAGCCTCTTTTACACCGGGGAGCTGTTTTTT. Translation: CASSLFYTGELFF.

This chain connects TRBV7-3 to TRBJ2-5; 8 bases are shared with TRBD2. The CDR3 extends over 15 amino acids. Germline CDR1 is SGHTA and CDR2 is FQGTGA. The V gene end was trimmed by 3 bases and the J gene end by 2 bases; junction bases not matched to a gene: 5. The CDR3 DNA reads TGTGCCAGCAGCTTCGGCGGGGGGCTACAAGAGACCCAGTACTTC. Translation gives CASSFGGGLQETQYF.

CDR3 nucleotides: TGTGCCAGCAGCCAACAACCGGGACAGGGACCCTACGAGCAGTACTTC. Amino acid sequence: CASSQQPGQGPYEQYF. The genes are TRBV14 and TRBJ2-7; 9 bases are shared with TRBD1. This CDR3 is 16 amino acids long. J lost 2 bases, V lost 2 bases, and 7 bases had no gene match. CDR1 and CDR2 from the germline V gene are SGHDN and FVKESK. The full variable domain, completed using reference TRBV14 and TRBJ2-7, is EAGVTQFPSHSVIEKGQTVTLRCDPISGHDNLYWYRRVMGKEIKFLLHFVKESKQDESGMPNNRFLAERTGGTYSTLKVQPAELEDSGVYFCASSQQPGQGPYEQYFGPGTRLTVT.

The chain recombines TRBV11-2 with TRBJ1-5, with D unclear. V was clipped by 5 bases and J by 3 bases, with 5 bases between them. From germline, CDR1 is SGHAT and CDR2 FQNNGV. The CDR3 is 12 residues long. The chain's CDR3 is CASSPYNQPQHF. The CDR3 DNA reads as TGTGCCAGCAGCCCTTACAATCAGCCCCAGCATTTT.